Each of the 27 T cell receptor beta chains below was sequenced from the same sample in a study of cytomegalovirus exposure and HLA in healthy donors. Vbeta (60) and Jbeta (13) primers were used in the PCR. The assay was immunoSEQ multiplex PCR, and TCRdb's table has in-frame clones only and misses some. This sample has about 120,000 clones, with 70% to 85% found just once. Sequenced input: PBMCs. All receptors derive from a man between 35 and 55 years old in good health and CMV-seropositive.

This CDR3 reads CASSSLSGMNTEAFF. CDR3 nucleotide sequence: TGTGCCAGTAGTTCCCTCTCGGGGATGAACACTGAAGCTTTCTTT. V gene TRBV19 combines with J gene TRBJ1-1, with D hard to call. CDR1 and CDR2 (germline): LNHDA, SQIVND (reference sequence). The V end was cut by 5 bases, the J end by 0 bases, with 13 bases between. The CDR3 loop spans 15 amino acids.

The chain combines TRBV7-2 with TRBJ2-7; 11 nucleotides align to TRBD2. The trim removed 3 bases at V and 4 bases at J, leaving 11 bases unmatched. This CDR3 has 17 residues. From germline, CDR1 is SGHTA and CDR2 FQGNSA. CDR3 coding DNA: TGTGCCAGCAGCTTCAGACCGGGGACTAGCGGCATGTACGAGCAGTACTTC. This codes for CASSFRPGTSGMYEQYF. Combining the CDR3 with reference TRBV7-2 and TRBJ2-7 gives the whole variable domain GAGVSQSPSNKVTEKGKDVELRCDPISGHTALYWYRQSLGQGLEFLIYFQGNSAPDKSGLPSDRFSAERTGGSVSTLTIQRTQQEDSAVYLCASSFRPGTSGMYEQYFGPGTRLTVT.

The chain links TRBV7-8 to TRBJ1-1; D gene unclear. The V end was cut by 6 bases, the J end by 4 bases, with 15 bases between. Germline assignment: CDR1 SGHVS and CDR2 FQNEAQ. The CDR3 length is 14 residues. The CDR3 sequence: CASSPRVKATEAFF. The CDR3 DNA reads TGTGCCAGCAGTCCCCGGGTGAAGGCCACTGAAGCTTTCTTT.

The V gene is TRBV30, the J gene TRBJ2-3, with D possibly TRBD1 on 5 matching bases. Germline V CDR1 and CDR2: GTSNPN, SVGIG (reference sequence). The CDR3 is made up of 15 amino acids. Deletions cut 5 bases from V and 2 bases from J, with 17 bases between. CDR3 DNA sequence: TGTGCCTGGGGCAAAGAGACAGAGAACACAGATACGCAGTATTTT. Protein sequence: CAWGKETENTDTQYF.

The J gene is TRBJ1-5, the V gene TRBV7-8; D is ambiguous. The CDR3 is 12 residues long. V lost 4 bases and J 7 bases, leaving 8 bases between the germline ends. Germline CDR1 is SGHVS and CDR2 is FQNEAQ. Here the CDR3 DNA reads TGTGCCAGCAGCTCCGGAGGACAGCCCCAGCATTTT. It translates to CASSSGGQPQHF.

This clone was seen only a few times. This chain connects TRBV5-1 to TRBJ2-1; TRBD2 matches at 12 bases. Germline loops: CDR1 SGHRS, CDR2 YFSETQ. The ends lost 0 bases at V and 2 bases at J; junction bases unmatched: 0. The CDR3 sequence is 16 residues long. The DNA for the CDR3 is TGCGCCAGCAGCTTGGGACTAGCGGGAGCCTACAATGAGCAGTTCTTC. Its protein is CASSLGLAGAYNEQFF.

DNA of the CDR3: TGTGCCAGCAGTTACGACAGGTACTCTGGAAACACCATATATTTT. Its translation: CASSYDRYSGNTIYF. This rearrangement joins TRBV6-5 to TRBJ1-3, with D possibly being TRBD1 (6 bases). The CDR3 extends over 15 amino acids. Trimming removed 2 bases from V and 0 bases from J, with 8 bases in between. Germline CDR1 MNHEY, CDR2 SVGAGI.

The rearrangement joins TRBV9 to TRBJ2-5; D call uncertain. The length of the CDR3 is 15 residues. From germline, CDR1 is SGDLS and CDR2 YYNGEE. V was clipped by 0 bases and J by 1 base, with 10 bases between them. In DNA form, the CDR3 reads TGTGCCAGCAGCGTAGGGAGTCCCATCCAAGAGACCCAGTACTTC. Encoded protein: CASSVGSPIQETQYF. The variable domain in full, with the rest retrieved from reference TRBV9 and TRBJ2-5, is DSGVTQTPKHLITATGQRVTLRCSPRSGDLSVYWYQQSLDQGLQFLIQYYNGEERAKGNILERFSAQQFPDLHSELNLSSLELGDSALYFCASSVGSPIQETQYFGPGTRLLVL.

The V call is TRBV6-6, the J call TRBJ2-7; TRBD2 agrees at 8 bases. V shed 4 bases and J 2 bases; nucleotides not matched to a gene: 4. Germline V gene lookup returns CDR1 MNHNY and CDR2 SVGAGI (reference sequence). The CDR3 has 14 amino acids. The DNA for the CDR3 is TGTGCCAGCAGTTCCGGGGGGGGGCCCTACGAGCAGTACTTC. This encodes CASSSGGGPYEQYF.

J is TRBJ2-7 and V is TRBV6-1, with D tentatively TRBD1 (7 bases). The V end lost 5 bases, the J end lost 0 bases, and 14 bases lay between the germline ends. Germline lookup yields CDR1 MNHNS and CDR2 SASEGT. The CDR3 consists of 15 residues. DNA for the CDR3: TGTGCCAGCAGTTCAGGGGGGTCCTACTCCTACGAGCAGTACTTC. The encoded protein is CASSSGGSYSYEQYF.

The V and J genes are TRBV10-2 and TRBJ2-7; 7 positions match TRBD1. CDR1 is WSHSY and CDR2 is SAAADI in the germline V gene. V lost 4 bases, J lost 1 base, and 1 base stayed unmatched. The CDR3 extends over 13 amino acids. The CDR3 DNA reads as TGCGCCAGCAGTGGGGGACAGTCCTACGAGCAGTACTTC. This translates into CASSGGQSYEQYF.

The CDR3 loop reads CASRGTSGGAPDTQYF. For the CDR3, the DNA is TGTGCCAGCAGAGGGACTAGCGGGGGGGCCCCAGATACGCAGTATTTT. The rearrangement links TRBV6-4 to TRBJ2-3; the match to TRBD2 covers 16 bases. V lost 6 bases, J lost 4 bases, and 4 bases stayed unmatched. CDR3 size: 16 residues. Germline V CDR1 and CDR2: MRHNA, SNTAGT.

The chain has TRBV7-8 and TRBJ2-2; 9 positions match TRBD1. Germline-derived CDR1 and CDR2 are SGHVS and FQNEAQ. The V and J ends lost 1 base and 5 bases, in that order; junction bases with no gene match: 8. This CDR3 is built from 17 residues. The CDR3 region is CASSLGTQGARTGELFF. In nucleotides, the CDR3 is TGTGCCAGCAGCTTAGGGACACAGGGGGCAAGAACCGGGGAGCTGTTTTTT. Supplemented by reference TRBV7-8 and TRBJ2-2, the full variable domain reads GAGVSQSPRYKVAKRGQDVALRCDPISGHVSLFWYQQALGQGPEFLTYFQNEAQLDKSGLPSDRFFAERPEGSVSTLKIQRTQQEDSAVYLCASSLGTQGARTGELFFGEGSRLTVL.

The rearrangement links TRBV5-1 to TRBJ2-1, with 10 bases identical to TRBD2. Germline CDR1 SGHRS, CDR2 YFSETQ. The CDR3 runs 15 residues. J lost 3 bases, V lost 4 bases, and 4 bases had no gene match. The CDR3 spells CASSRSGGDYNEQFF. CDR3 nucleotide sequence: TGCGCCAGCAGCCGGAGCGGGGGGGACTACAATGAGCAGTTCTTC.

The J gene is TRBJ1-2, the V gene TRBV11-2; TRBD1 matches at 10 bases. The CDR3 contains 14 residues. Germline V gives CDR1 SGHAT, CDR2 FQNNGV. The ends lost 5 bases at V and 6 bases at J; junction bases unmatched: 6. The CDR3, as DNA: TGTGCCAGCAGCGTCGGGGACAGGGGTCATGGCTACACCTTC. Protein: CASSVGDRGHGYTF.

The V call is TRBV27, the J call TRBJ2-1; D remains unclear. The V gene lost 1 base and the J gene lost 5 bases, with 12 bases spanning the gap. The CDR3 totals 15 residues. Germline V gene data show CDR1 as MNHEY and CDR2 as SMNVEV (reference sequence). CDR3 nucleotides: TGTGCCAGCAGTTTATATCCGGCTAGGCACAATGAGCAGTTCTTC. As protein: CASSLYPARHNEQFF.

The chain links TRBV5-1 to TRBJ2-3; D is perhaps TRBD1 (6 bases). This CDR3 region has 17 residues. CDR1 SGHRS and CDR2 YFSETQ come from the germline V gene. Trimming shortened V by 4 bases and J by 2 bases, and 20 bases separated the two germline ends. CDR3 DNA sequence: TGCGCCAGCAGCGCCTTCCCTACAGGGTCTACCACAGATACGCAGTATTTT. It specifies CASSAFPTGSTTDTQYF.

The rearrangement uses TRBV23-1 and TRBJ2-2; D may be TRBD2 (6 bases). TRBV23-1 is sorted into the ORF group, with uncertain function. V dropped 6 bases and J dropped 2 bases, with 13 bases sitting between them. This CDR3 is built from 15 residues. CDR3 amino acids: CASSPVGGNTGELFF. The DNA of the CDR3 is TGCGCCAGCAGCCCCGTCGGGGGTAACACCGGGGAGCTGTTTTTT.

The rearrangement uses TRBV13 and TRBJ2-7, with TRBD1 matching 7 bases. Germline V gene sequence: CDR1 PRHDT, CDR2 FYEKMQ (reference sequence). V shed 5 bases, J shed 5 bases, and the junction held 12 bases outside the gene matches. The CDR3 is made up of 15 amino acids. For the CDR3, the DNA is TGTGCCAGCAGCCTCTCCGGACAGGTTCTCCACGAGCAGTACTTC. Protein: CASSLSGQVLHEQYF.

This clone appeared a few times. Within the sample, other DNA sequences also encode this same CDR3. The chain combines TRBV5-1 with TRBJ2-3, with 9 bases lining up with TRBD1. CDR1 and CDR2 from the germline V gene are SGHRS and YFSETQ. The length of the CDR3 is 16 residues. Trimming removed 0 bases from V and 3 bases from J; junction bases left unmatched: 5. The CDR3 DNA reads TGCGCCAGCAGCTTGGCCCGCGACAGGGGGACAGATACGCAGTATTTT. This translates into CASSLARDRGTDTQYF.

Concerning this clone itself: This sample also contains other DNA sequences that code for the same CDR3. CDR3 in DNA: TGTGCCTGGAGTCGGACAGAAAACACTGAAGCTTTCTTT. This gives the protein CAWSRTENTEAFF. V gene TRBV30 combines with J gene TRBJ1-1; perhaps TRBD1 as D (6 bases). Trimming stripped 2 bases from V and 2 bases from J, with 9 bases between. This CDR3 is 13 amino acids long. CDR1 is GTSNPN, CDR2 SVGIG, per germline (reference sequence).

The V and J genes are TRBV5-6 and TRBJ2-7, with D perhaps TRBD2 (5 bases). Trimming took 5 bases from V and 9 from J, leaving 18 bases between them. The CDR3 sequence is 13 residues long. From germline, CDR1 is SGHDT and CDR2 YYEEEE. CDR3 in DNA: TGTGCCAGCAGTCCTGGGAGTGGGGAACGGCAGTACTTC. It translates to CASSPGSGERQYF.

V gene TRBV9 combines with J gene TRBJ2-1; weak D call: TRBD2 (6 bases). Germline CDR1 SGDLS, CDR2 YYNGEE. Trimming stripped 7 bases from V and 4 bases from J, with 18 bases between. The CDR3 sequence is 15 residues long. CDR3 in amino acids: CASFSSSGLYNEQFF. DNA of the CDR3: TGTGCCAGCTTCTCGTCCAGCGGACTATACAATGAGCAGTTCTTC.

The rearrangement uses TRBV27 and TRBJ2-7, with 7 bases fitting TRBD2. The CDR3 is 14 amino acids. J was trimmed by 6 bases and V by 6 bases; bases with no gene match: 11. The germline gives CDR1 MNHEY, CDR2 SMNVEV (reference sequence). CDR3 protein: CASSPSGTLSEQYF. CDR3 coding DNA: TGTGCCAGCAGCCCTAGCGGCACGCTTTCCGAGCAGTACTTC.

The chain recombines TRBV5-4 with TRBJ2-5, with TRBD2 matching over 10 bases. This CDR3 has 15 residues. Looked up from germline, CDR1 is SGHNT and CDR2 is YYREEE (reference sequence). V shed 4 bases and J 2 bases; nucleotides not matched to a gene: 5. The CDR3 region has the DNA TGTGCCAGCAGCCCGTGGACTAGCGGACAAGAGACCCAGTACTTC. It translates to CASSPWTSGQETQYF.

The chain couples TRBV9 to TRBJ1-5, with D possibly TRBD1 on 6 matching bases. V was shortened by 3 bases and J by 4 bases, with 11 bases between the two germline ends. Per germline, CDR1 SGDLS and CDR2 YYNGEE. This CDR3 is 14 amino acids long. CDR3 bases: TGTGCCAGCAGCGGACCGGGACAAAATCAGCCCCAGCATTTT. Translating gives CASSGPGQNQPQHF.

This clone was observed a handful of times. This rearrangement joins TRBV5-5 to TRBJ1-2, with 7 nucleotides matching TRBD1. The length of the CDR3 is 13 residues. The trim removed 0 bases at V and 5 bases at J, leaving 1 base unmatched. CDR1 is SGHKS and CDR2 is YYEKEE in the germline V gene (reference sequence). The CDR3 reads CASSLEQGYGYTF. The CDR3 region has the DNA TGTGCCAGCAGCTTGGAACAGGGGTATGGCTACACCTTC.